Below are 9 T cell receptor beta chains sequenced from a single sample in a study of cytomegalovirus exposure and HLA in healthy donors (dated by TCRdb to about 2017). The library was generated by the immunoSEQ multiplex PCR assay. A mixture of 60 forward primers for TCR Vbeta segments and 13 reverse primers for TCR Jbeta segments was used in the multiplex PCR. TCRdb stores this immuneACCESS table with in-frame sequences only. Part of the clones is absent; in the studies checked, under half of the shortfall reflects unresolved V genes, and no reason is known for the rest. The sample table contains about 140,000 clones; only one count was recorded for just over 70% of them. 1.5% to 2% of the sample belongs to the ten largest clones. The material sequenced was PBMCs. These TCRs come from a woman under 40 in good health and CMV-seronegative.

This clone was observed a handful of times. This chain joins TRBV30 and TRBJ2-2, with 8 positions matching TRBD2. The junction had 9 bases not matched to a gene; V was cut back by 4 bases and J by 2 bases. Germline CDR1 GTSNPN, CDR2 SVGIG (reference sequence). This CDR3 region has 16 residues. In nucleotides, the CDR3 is TGTGCCTGGATTGAATCCGGGAGGGAAAACACCGGGGAGCTGTTTTTT. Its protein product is CAWIESGRENTGELFF.

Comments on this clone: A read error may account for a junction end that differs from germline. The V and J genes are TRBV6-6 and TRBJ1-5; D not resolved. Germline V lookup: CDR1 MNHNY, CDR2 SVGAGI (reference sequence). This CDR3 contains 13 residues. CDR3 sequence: CASRRSLNRPQHF. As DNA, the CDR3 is TGTGCCAGCAGAAGATCCCTAAATCGGCCCCAGCATTTT.

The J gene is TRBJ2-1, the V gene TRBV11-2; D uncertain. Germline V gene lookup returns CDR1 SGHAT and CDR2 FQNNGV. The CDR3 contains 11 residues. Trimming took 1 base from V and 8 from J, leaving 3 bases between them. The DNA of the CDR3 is TGTGCCAGCAGCTTAGTAGATGAGCAGTTCTTC. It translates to CASSLVDEQFF. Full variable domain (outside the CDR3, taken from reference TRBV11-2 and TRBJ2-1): EAGVAQSPRYKIIEKRQSVAFWCNPISGHATLYWYQQILGQGPKLLIQFQNNGVVDDSQLPKDRFSAERLKGVDSTLKIQPAKLEDSAVYLCASSLVDEQFFGPGTRLTVL.

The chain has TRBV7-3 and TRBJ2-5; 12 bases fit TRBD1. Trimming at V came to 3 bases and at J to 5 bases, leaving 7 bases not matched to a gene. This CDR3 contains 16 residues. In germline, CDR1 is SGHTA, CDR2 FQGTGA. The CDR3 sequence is CASSFMGQGAWETQYF. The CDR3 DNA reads TGTGCCAGCAGCTTCATGGGACAGGGGGCCTGGGAGACCCAGTACTTC.

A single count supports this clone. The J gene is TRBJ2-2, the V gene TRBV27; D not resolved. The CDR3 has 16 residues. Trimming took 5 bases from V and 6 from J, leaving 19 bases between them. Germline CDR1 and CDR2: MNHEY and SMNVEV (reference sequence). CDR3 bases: TGTGCCAGCAGTAGACAAACTCAGACGTCCTCCGGGGAGCTGTTTTTT. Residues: CASSRQTQTSSGELFF.

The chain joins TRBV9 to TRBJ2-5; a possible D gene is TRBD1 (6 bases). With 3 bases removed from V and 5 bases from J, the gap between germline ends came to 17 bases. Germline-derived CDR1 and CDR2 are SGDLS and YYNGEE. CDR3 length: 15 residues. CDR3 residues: CASSAYQGKGETQYF. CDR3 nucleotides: TGTGCCAGCAGCGCCTACCAGGGGAAGGGGGAGACCCAGTACTTC.

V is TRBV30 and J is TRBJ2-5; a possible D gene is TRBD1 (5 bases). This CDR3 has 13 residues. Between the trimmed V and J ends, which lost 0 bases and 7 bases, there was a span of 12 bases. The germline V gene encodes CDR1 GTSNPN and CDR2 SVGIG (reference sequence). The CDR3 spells CAWSVYDSATQYF. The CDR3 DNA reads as TGTGCCTGGAGTGTATATGACAGTGCGACCCAGTACTTC.

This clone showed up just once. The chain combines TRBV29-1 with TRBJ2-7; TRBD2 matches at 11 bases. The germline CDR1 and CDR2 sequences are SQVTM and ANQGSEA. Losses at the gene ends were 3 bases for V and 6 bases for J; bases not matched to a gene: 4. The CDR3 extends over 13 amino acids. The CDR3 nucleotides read TGCAGCGTTGAGGCTAGCGGGGGGAGCGAGCAGTACTTC. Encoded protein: CSVEASGGSEQYF.

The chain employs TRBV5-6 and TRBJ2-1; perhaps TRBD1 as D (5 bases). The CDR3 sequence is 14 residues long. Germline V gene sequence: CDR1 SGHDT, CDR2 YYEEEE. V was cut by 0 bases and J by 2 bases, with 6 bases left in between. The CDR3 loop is CASSLGRAYNEQFF. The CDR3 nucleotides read TGTGCCAGCAGCTTGGGCAGGGCCTACAATGAGCAGTTCTTC.